Each of the 13 T cell receptor beta chains below was sequenced from the same sample in a study of T cell changes during pregnancy in multiple sclerosis (dated by TCRdb to about 2019). Receptor libraries were prepared by the immunoSEQ multiplex PCR assay. TCRdb holds this immuneACCESS table with in-frame rearrangements only. Some clones are missing; in checked studies, unresolved V genes explain under half, and the rest has no known cause. Across this sample there are tens of thousands of clones, with about 91% seen only once. In total, the top ten clones hold about 0.7% of the sample. The starting material was CD4+ T cells from peripheral blood mononuclear cells, obtained in the first trimester of pregnancy. These receptors all come from a female donor in good health, enrolled as a control in a pregnancy study.

The rearrangement uses TRBV5-5 and TRBJ2-2; 8 nucleotides match TRBD1. The V segment lost 5 bases and the J segment 4 bases; nucleotides outside the gene matches: 10. The CDR3 totals 16 residues. Per the germline V gene, CDR1 is SGHKS and CDR2 is YYEKEE (reference sequence). CDR3 residues: CASRFGQGAGTGELFF. CDR3 DNA: TGTGCCAGCAGATTCGGGCAGGGGGCTGGCACCGGGGAGCTGTTTTTT.

V is TRBV10-3 and J is TRBJ1-5; 7 nucleotides agree with TRBD1. Germline V CDR1 and CDR2: ENHRY, SYGVKD. This CDR3 region has 14 residues. With 5 bases clipped from V and 5 bases from J, the junction kept 6 bases outside the gene matches. CDR3 nucleotides: TGTGCCATCAGTATGGACAGGCTCTATCAGCCCCAGCATTTT. It encodes CAISMDRLYQPQHF.

The chain recombines TRBV25-1 with TRBJ2-1; D perhaps matches TRBD1 (5 bases). Germline CDR1 MGHDK, CDR2 SYGVNS. V lost 4 bases and J 9 bases, leaving 10 bases between the germline ends. The CDR3 spans 12 residues. The CDR3 nucleotides are TGTGCCAGCAGTGCCAGGGTCGGTGAGCAGTTCTTC. It specifies CASSARVGEQFF.

This sequence joins TRBV25-1 and TRBJ1-2; 8 nucleotides agree with TRBD1. Per the germline V gene, CDR1 is MGHDK and CDR2 is SYGVNS. The trim removed 4 bases at V and 7 bases at J, leaving 5 bases unmatched. The CDR3 consists of 13 residues. In nucleotides, the CDR3 is TGTGCCAGCAGTGTCGGACAGGGTGGTGGCTACACCTTC. Amino acids: CASSVGQGGGYTF.

The chain recombines TRBV30 with TRBJ1-5, with TRBD1 matching 9 bases. Germline assignment: CDR1 GTSNPN and CDR2 SVGIG (reference sequence). The CDR3 is made up of 15 amino acids. Trimming cost V 4 bases and J 7 bases; bases outside gene matches: 11. Here the CDR3 DNA reads TGTGCCTGGAACCCGGGACAGGGCGACGGACAGCCCCAGCATTTT. Its protein product is CAWNPGQGDGQPQHF.

This rearrangement joins TRBV6-5 to TRBJ1-2; TRBD1 is a possible D gene (5 bases). The CDR3 runs to 15 residues. CDR1 and CDR2 (germline): MNHEY, SVGAGI. The V gene lost 6 bases and the J gene lost 5 bases, with 19 bases spanning the gap. In nucleotides, the CDR3 is TGTGCCAGCAGCCTCTCGGGACTTTGGAGTTATGGCTACACCTTC. This codes for CASSLSGLWSYGYTF.

This chain uses TRBV5-1 with TRBJ1-2; D not resolved. Germline V gives CDR1 SGHRS, CDR2 YFSETQ. The CDR3 has 14 residues. V dropped 5 bases and J dropped 8 bases, with 19 bases sitting between them. The CDR3: CASSVSEAPGGYTF. CDR3 coding DNA: TGCGCCAGCAGTGTTTCGGAGGCCCCTGGAGGCTACACCTTC.

This chain links TRBV5-4 with TRBJ2-5, with 8 bases lining up with TRBD2. Germline CDR1 is SGHNT and CDR2 is YYREEE (reference sequence). With 0 bases clipped from V and 5 bases from J, the junction kept 6 bases outside the gene matches. This CDR3 is built from 15 residues. The chain's CDR3 is CASSLAISGDETQYF. The CDR3 coding sequence is TGTGCCAGCAGCTTGGCTATTAGCGGGGACGAGACCCAGTACTTC. Based on the CDR3 plus reference TRBV5-4 and TRBJ2-5, the full variable domain is ETGVTQSPTHLIKTRGQQVTLRCSSQSGHNTVSWYQQALGQGPQFIFQYYREEENGRGNFPPRFSGLQFPNYSSELNVNALELDDSALYLCASSLAISGDETQYFGPGTRLLVL.

The chain uses TRBV10-3 and TRBJ1-3; the D gene is possibly TRBD1 (6 bases). CDR1 ENHRY and CDR2 SYGVKD come from the germline V gene. V lost 2 bases to trimming and J lost 0 bases, with 11 bases between them. CDR3 length: 16 residues. The chain's CDR3 is CAISEGQKISGNTIYF. CDR3 DNA sequence: TGTGCCATCAGTGAGGGACAGAAGATCTCTGGAAACACCATATATTTT.

The rearrangement links TRBV6-1 to TRBJ1-1; TRBD1 agrees at 7 bases. The CDR3 has 14 residues. Germline V CDR1 and CDR2: MNHNS, SASEGT. Trimming took 3 bases from V and 7 from J; bases not matched to a gene: 8. The CDR3 DNA sequence: TGTGCCAGCAGTGAGAACAGGGGAGTCGGTGAAGCTTTCTTT. Amino acids: CASSENRGVGEAFF.

The rearrangement links TRBV7-2 to TRBJ2-7; D gene uncertain. CDR3 length: 15 residues. V was shortened by 5 bases and J by 0 bases, with 14 bases between the two germline ends. Germline V gene sequence: CDR1 SGHTA, CDR2 FQGNSA. The CDR3 sequence is CASSPVQLLSYEQYF. CDR3 bases: TGTGCCAGCAGCCCTGTACAGCTCCTCTCCTACGAGCAGTACTTC.

This rearrangement joins TRBV9 to TRBJ1-2, with D perhaps matching TRBD1 (5 bases). The CDR3 totals 12 residues. The V and J ends lost 1 base and 6 bases respectively, with 7 bases between them. Germline loops: CDR1 SGDLS, CDR2 YYNGEE. The CDR3 is CASSVQGNGYTF. The CDR3 region has the DNA TGTGCCAGCAGCGTACAGGGTAATGGCTACACCTTC.

This chain links TRBV19 with TRBJ1-2; tentatively, D is TRBD1 (5 bases). Germline loops: CDR1 LNHDA, CDR2 SQIVND (reference sequence). V lost 3 bases, J lost 3 bases, and 8 bases lay in between. The CDR3 has 13 amino acids. The CDR3: CASSIKTDYGYTF. CDR3 nucleotide sequence: TGTGCCAGTAGTATTAAGACAGACTATGGCTACACCTTC.